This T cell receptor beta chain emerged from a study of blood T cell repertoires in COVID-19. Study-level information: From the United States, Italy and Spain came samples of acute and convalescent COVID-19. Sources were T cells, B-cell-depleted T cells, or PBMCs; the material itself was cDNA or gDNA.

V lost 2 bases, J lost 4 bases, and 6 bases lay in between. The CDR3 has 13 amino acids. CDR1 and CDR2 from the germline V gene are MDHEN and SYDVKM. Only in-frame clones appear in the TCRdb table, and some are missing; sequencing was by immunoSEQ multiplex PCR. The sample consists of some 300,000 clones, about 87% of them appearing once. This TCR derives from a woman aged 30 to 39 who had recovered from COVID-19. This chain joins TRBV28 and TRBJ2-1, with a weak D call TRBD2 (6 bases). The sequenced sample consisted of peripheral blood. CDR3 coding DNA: TGTGCCAGCAGTTTAAGCGGGTACAATGAGCAGTTCTTC. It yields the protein CASSLSGYNEQFF.